These 10 T cell receptor beta chains originate from one sample sequenced in a study of CD8 T cells in Susac syndrome. Reverse transcription of roughly 0.5 to 1 ug RNA was performed with random hexamers. TCRdb reanalysed the immunoSEQ multiplex PCR reads using MiXCR and keeps one entry per CDR3 protein. This sample carries fewer than 350,000 distinct CDR3 sequences, 90% to 95% of them seen once, and the ten largest clones take roughly 0.059%. Sequenced: CD4+ T cells from PBMCs. These receptors originate from a human donor with multiple sclerosis.

V and J are TRBV5-1 and TRBJ2-7; 13 nucleotides align to TRBD2. From germline, CDR1 is SGHRS and CDR2 YFSETQ. This CDR3 is built from 15 residues. J was trimmed by 2 bases and V by 3 bases; bases with no gene match: 2. The CDR3 region has the DNA TGCGCCAGCAGCTGGACTAGCGGGAGTGCCTACGAGCAGTACTTC. It yields the protein CASSWTSGSAYEQYF.

This chain connects TRBV28 to TRBJ2-5; D not resolved. The germline gives CDR1 MDHEN, CDR2 SYDVKM. Trimming left V 6 bases short and J 6 bases short, with 8 bases between. The CDR3 length is 11 residues. The DNA for the CDR3 is TGTGCCAGCAGCCCTCGAAAGACCCAGTACTTC. Its protein product is CASSPRKTQYF.

The gene calls are TRBV15 and TRBJ1-2, with 7 nucleotides matching TRBD1. CDR1 is LNHNV, CDR2 YYDKDF, per germline (reference sequence). The CDR3 loop spans 14 amino acids. Trimming cost V 5 bases and J 3 bases; bases outside gene matches: 6. The CDR3 here is CATSPQGGYYGYTF. The CDR3 DNA reads TGTGCCACCAGCCCCCAGGGGGGATACTATGGCTACACCTTC.

The chain couples TRBV5-1 to TRBJ1-2, with 8 bases matching TRBD1. The CDR3 loop spans 17 amino acids. The V gene end was trimmed by 3 bases and the J gene end by 7 bases; junction bases not matched to a gene: 17. Germline V gives CDR1 SGHRS, CDR2 YFSETQ. The CDR3 sequence is CASSSSGGGRGLPGYTF. The CDR3 DNA follows: TGCGCCAGCAGCTCGTCGGGGGGGGGCAGGGGGCTGCCTGGCTACACCTTC.

The rearrangement uses TRBV4-1 and TRBJ2-5; 7 bases match TRBD2. This CDR3 spans 15 amino acids. With 2 bases clipped from V and 5 bases from J, the junction kept 8 bases outside the gene matches. Germline CDR1 is MGHRA and CDR2 is YSYEKL. The CDR3 DNA reads as TGCGCCAGCAGCCAACCGGGGACTACTGAGGAGACCCAGTACTTC. It yields the protein CASSQPGTTEETQYF.

The J gene is TRBJ2-3, the V gene TRBV6-2 or TRBV6-3; TRBD2 aligns across 10 bases. CDR1 and CDR2 from the germline V gene are MNHEY and SVGEGT. V trimming: 2 bases; J trimming: 5 bases; junction bases outside the gene matches: 19. This CDR3 comprises 20 residues. The CDR3 sequence is CASSYPSGTSGTRRRDTQYF. In nucleotides, the CDR3 is TGTGCCAGCAGTTACCCCTCGGGCACTAGCGGGACCCGAAGGAGAGATACGCAGTATTTT.

The chain employs TRBV20-1 and TRBJ2-7; D might be TRBD1 (6 bases). Deletions cut 7 bases from V and 8 bases from J, with 12 bases between. CDR1 DFQATT and CDR2 SNEGSKA come from the germline V gene (reference sequence). The CDR3 is 10 amino acids. This CDR3 reads CSVEGVKQYF. Written as DNA, the CDR3 is TGCAGTGTCGAGGGGGTCAAGCAGTACTTC.

Remarks on this clonotype: The junction departs from germline at one end; a sequencing error may be responsible. CDR3 in amino acids: CAISESVAKTGELFF. CDR3 nucleotides: TGTGCCATCAGTGAGTCAGTAGCGAAGACCGGGGAGCTGTTTTTT. V and J are TRBV10-3 and TRBJ2-2, with D perhaps matching TRBD2 (5 bases). Germline-derived CDR1 and CDR2 are ENHRY and SYGVKD. The CDR3 extends over 15 amino acids.

The chain uses TRBV7-2 and TRBJ2-7; D may be TRBD2 (7 bases). V shed 8 bases and J shed 0 bases, with 11 bases lying between them. Germline V gene data show CDR1 as SGHTA and CDR2 as FQGNSA. The CDR3 runs 13 residues. The CDR3 region is CASAGGRSYEQYF. CDR3 bases: TGTGCCAGCGCCGGGGGGCGCTCCTACGAGCAGTACTTC.

The rearrangement joins TRBV9 to TRBJ1-5; a weak D match, TRBD1 (6 bases). The V end lost 4 bases, the J end lost 1 base, and 12 bases lay between the germline ends. The CDR3 sequence is 15 residues long. From germline, CDR1 is SGDLS and CDR2 YYNGEE. The CDR3 nucleotides are TGTGCCAGCAGCCCCAGGGGCGAAAGCAATCAGCCCCAGCATTTT. It encodes CASSPRGESNQPQHF.